This paragraph covers one TCR beta chain sequence. What it recognizes is unknown. CDR1 and CDR2 (germline): MGHDK, SYGVNS. Unmatched junction bases numbered 7, after V lost 7 bases and J lost 6 bases. The CDR3 length is 13 residues. The sample originates from a study of cytomegalovirus exposure and HLA in healthy donors. Use of 60 Vbeta and 13 Jbeta primers characterized the PCR. Generated by immunoSEQ multiplex PCR, the TCRdb table keeps only in-frame clones and is missing some. Altogether 100,000 to 150,000 clones are present, 74% being singletons, with the ten largest covering 11%. Notes on the study in general: In a later analysis, HLA-associated beta chains showed higher expansion and lower generation probabilities than comparable chains. As was reported, the HLA-A and HLA-B alleles of most subjects were accurately predicted from TCR beta sequences.

This rearrangement joins TRBV25-1 to TRBJ1-1, with 8 bases identical to TRBD1. Sequencing was carried out using PBMCs. This TCR was recovered from a woman aged 45-65 years in good health and CMV-seropositive. CDR3: CASTGGLGAEAFF. The CDR3 DNA is TGTGCCAGCACAGGGGGCTTGGGCGCTGAAGCTTTCTTT.